This T cell receptor (beta chain) was observed in a study of blood T cell repertoires in COVID-19 (dated by TCRdb to 2018 to 2020). For the study in its entirety: Samples covering the acute and convalescent phases of COVID-19 were provided by collaborators in the United States, Italy and Spain. The prospective study material was composed of cDNA or gDNA derived from T cells, B-cell-depleted T cells, or PBMCs. Subjects who had been exposed to COVID-19, were actively infected with it, or had recovered from it provided the deeply sampled blood TCRbeta repertoires that made up the dataset. The repertoires were released in a freely available public database meant as a resource for research on the immune response to SARS-CoV-2. The samples were drawn from two sources: the first 160 participants of the ongoing ImmuneRACE study, and over 1,000 subjects contributed by 6 global collaborators. The sample metadata nearly always contained a de-identified subject ID, COVID-19 status, age in years and sex. Where available, HLA class I and class II types were obtained from metadata supplied by the sample provider rather than from assay-based typing. General study outcomes and caveats: Clinical and demographic metadata were provided uncurated, with the amount varying by source and participant.

At one collaborating source in Seattle, patients were enrolled during active infection and were followed longitudinally through the course of disease. The collaborating institutions used their own protocols to collect whole blood in K2EDTA tubes. Collaborator samples were shipped for TCRbeta analysis as frozen whole blood, isolated PBMCs, or DNA extracted from either sample type. TCRbeta CDR3 regions were amplified from genomic DNA using the immunoSEQ Assay, a bias-controlled multiplex PCR. Concerning the study's data processing: The number of nucleated cells in each sample was estimated from the amplification of reference gene primers within the assay. To quantify the absolute abundance of each unique TCRbeta CDR3 rearrangement, sequence reads were collapsed and filtered. For each sample, productive Simpson clonality was calculated as the square root of Simpson's diversity index across productive rearrangements. The table comes from immuneACCESS by way of TCRdb, which keeps in-frame sequences with V and J called. Part of the clones is missing from these tables; in studies checked, under half for an unresolved V gene and the rest for unknown reasons. That table gives V, J and clone size, and the DNA gave D and trimming. The sample table holds under 450,000 clones, of which 70% to 90% were seen once. 10% to 15% of the sample lies in the top ten.

In the case of this clone: Its antigen is not yet known. Within one base of it there is no much larger clone, and no base qualities were kept.

Reading the germline V gene gives CDR1 SGHRS and CDR2 YFSETQ. The CDR3 measures 14 amino acids from cysteine to phenylalanine. Only CDR3 DNA remains: 42 bases, in frame from the first base. V and J are truncated by 5 bases and 4 bases respectively, leaving an intervening sequence of 14 bases. The source is a woman aged 50 to 60 with COVID-19, enrolled during active disease. The sequencing input was peripheral blood. The rearrangement combines TRBV5-1 with TRBJ2-3; TRBD2 might be the D gene, on 6 matching bases. The nucleotide sequence reads as follows: TGCGCCAGCAGGGAACCCTCGGGGGCAGATACGCAGTATTTT. This is translated as CASREPSGADTQYF.